A selection of T cell receptor beta chains follows, all from one sample in a study of spatial heterogeneity in lung cancer. TCRdb called the 5' RACE reads again in MiXCR, with one record for every CDR3 protein. The data show thousands of distinct CDR3 sequences, with approximately 9.3% seen just once and roughly 21% held by the top ten. Sequenced material: normal lung tissue next to the tumor, taken at surgery. These receptors were taken from a female donor with early-stage non-small cell lung cancer. Each CDR3 is given with its conserved first and last residue. A D gene is named only where the DNA matches it firmly. Not all rows give a size; the values are once, few, many and, for expanded clones, a class.

V	D	size	J	CDR3	DNA
TRBV30	TRBD2	medium-sized	TRBJ2-2	CAWGTSGTGELFF	TGTGCCTGGGGGACTAGCGGGACCGGGGAGCTGTTTTTT
TRBV9	TRBD2	medium-sized	TRBJ2-7	CASSSPGTSGSPYEQYF	TGTGCCAGCAGCTCACCCGGGACTAGCGGGAGCCCCTACGAGCAGTACTTC
TRBV12-3/TRBV12-4	TRBD1	medium-sized	TRBJ2-5	CASRPTGGQETQYF	TGTGCCAGCAGACCAACAGGGGGGCAAGAGACCCAGTACTTC
TRBV6-5	NA	medium-sized	TRBJ2-7	CASSFSGSSYEQYF	TGTGCCAGCAGTTTCTCGGGAAGCTCCTACGAGCAGTACTTC
TRBV24-1	NA	many	TRBJ2-3	CATSDLGPGTDTQYF	TGTGCCACCAGTGATTTAGGGCCTGGCACAGATACGCAGTATTTT
TRBV3-1	NA	medium-sized	TRBJ1-2	CASSQGLGGYTF	TGTGCCAGCAGCCAAGGGCTGGGTGGCTACACCTTC
TRBV9	NA	NA	TRBJ2-1	CASSVGVRPSDEQFF	TGTGCCAGCAGCGTAGGCGTCCGACCGAGCGATGAGCAGTTCTTC
TRBV6-5	NA	medium-sized	TRBJ2-5	CASSYSFGVQETQYF	TGTGCCAGCAGTTACTCGTTCGGGGTCCAAGAGACCCAGTACTTC
TRBV20-1	TRBD1	medium-sized	TRBJ2-5	CSASRDSFTGETQYF	TGCAGTGCTAGCCGGGACAGCTTTACCGGGGAGACCCAGTACTTC
TRBV7-2	TRBD1	medium-sized	TRBJ1-2	CASSQGQGFSYTF	TGTGCCAGCAGCCAGGGACAGGGATTTTCCTACACCTTC
TRBV28	NA	medium-sized	TRBJ2-2	CASLRGSPNTGELFF	TGTGCCAGCCTACGGGGGTCCCCGAACACCGGGGAGCTGTTTTTT